This T cell receptor beta chain was recovered during a study of blood T cell repertoires in COVID-19. Overall study context: T cells, B-cell-depleted T cells, or PBMCs supplied cDNA or gDNA.

Participants were aged roughly 18 to 90 years, lived in 20 to 25 US areas, and enrolled virtually. Cohort allocation depended upon clinical history that participants reported. In the original analysis: Amplifying reference gene primers gave estimates of nucleated cell counts. The data were produced by immunoSEQ multiplex PCR, yet TCRdb's version contains in-frame clones alone and is incomplete. That table supplies the V and J calls and clone size; D and trimming were determined from the DNA. The sample records roughly 170,000 clones, around 78% being singletons. The CDR3 consists of 13 residues. Trimming pared 3 bases from V and 2 bases from J, leaving 7 bases between. The V gene's germline CDR1 is KGHSH and CDR2 LQKENI. Of note for this clone: This specimen includes other DNA sequences encoding the same CDR3.

The chain recombines TRBV18 with TRBJ1-1; D remains ambiguous. This TCR came from a woman aged 45-65 years who had recovered from COVID-19. What was sequenced was PBMCs or T cells enriched from blood (not recorded which). The CDR3 sequence: CASSPSGNTEAFF. In DNA form, the CDR3 reads TGTGCCAGCTCACCCTCTGGCAACACTGAAGCTTTCTTT.